This entry lists 22 T cell receptor beta chains sequenced from one sample in a study of blood T cell repertoires in COVID-19. Profiling relied on immunoSEQ multiplex PCR, and the TCRdb table lists in-frame clones only, not all of them. The sample has 150,000 to 170,000 clones, 65% to 85% seen once. Sequenced: peripheral blood. These receptors all stem from an elderly woman with acute or convalescent COVID-19.

The chain combines TRBV5-1 with TRBJ1-2, with D perhaps TRBD1 (6 bases). V lost 4 bases and J lost 2, with 9 bases in between. The V gene's germline CDR1 is SGHRS and CDR2 YFSETQ. The CDR3 contains 13 residues. The CDR3 protein is CASSQDSNYGYTF. DNA for the CDR3: TGCGCCAGCAGCCAGGACAGCAACTATGGCTACACCTTC.

This rearrangement joins TRBV27 to TRBJ2-7; TRBD1 aligns across 9 bases. The CDR3 extends over 13 amino acids. Germline values: CDR1 MNHEY, CDR2 SMNVEV (reference sequence). J was trimmed by 7 bases and V by 4 bases; bases with no gene match: 5. The CDR3 sequence: CASSSGQGREQYF. Here the CDR3 DNA reads TGTGCCAGCAGTTCTGGACAGGGGAGGGAGCAGTACTTC.

The chain links TRBV3-1 (or the pseudogene TRBV3-2) to TRBJ1-1; D not resolved. Germline V gene data show CDR1 as LGHDT and CDR2 as YNNKEL (reference sequence). V lost 3 bases, J lost 5 bases, and 16 bases lay in between. The length of the CDR3 is 15 residues. The CDR3 sequence: CASSQEGSGWTEAFF. As DNA, the CDR3 is TGTGCCAGCAGCCAGGAAGGCTCGGGTTGGACTGAAGCTTTCTTT.

This clone is a singleton in its sample. The chain combines TRBV2 with TRBJ1-1; D is ambiguous. The germline gives CDR1 SNHLY, CDR2 FYNNEI. This CDR3 comprises 13 residues. V lost 9 bases and J 0 bases, leaving 11 bases between the germline ends. For the CDR3, the DNA is TGTGCCAGTTCCTATGCATTGAACACTGAAGCTTTCTTT. Its translation: CASSYALNTEAFF.

This rearrangement joins TRBV27 to TRBJ1-5, with 12 bases lining up with TRBD1. The CDR3 runs to 18 residues. The V and J ends lost 11 bases and 1 base, in that order; junction bases with no gene match: 15. Germline lookup yields CDR1 MNHEY and CDR2 SMNVEV (reference sequence). The CDR3 here is CADASPGQGARSNQPQHF. Written as DNA, the CDR3 is TGTGCCGACGCTTCTCCGGGACAGGGGGCTAGGAGCAATCAGCCCCAGCATTTT.

This chain connects TRBV18 to TRBJ2-1, with 7 bases that match TRBD1. V lost 2 bases, J lost 8 bases, and 9 bases stayed unmatched. CDR1 KGHSH and CDR2 LQKENI come from the germline V gene. This CDR3 spans 15 amino acids. CDR3 loop: CASSPGQTGRDEQFF. The CDR3 DNA follows: TGTGCCAGCTCACCAGGACAGACAGGGCGAGATGAGCAGTTCTTC.

V is TRBV18 and J is TRBJ2-1; TRBD1 agrees at 7 bases. The V and J ends lost 2 bases and 7 bases, in that order; junction bases with no gene match: 14. Germline values: CDR1 KGHSH, CDR2 LQKENI. There are 17 residues in the CDR3. CDR3 DNA: TGTGCCAGCTCACCAGGGGACAGCCAAAAGAATTCTAATGAGCAGTTCTTC. Its protein product is CASSPGDSQKNSNEQFF.

The chain combines TRBV18 with TRBJ1-4, with D tentatively TRBD1 (5 bases). The CDR3 has 14 residues. V lost 3 bases, J lost 3 bases, and 8 bases lay in between. The germline CDR1 and CDR2 sequences are KGHSH and LQKENI. The CDR3 nucleotides are TGTGCCAGCTCACCGACAGCGTCTAATGAAAAACTGTTTTTT. Amino acid sequence: CASSPTASNEKLFF.

The chain has TRBV19 and TRBJ1-5, with D perhaps TRBD1 (6 bases). Per germline, CDR1 LNHDA and CDR2 SQIVND (reference sequence). The CDR3 sequence is 16 residues long. Trimming cost V 6 bases and J 0 bases, with 15 bases left between them. CDR3 loop: CASSKQGEYSNQPQHF. The CDR3 nucleotides read TGTGCCAGTAGCAAACAGGGAGAGTATAGCAATCAGCCCCAGCATTTT.

This clone was detected only once. V is TRBV9 and J is TRBJ2-5; 10 bases are a match to TRBD2. The ends lost 0 bases at V and 4 bases at J; junction bases unmatched: 9. Germline CDR1 and CDR2: SGDLS and YYNGEE. This CDR3 contains 17 residues. The CDR3 region has the DNA TGTGCCAGCAGCGTAGAGAGCGGGAGGGCCGCAGGAGAGACCCAGTACTTC. This sequence encodes CASSVESGRAAGETQYF.

J is TRBJ1-5 and V is TRBV19; D is perhaps TRBD1 (6 bases). Germline loops: CDR1 LNHDA, CDR2 SQIVND (reference sequence). This CDR3 is built from 11 residues. The CDR3 loop reads CSAGEYQPQHF. For the CDR3, the DNA is TGTTCGGCAGGGGAGTATCAGCCCCAGCATTTT.

The chain links TRBV5-1 to TRBJ2-3; 11 bases line up with TRBD1. The germline V gene encodes CDR1 SGHRS and CDR2 YFSETQ. The CDR3 extends over 16 amino acids. J lost 5 bases, V lost 4 bases, and 9 bases had no gene match. In DNA, the CDR3 is TGCGCCAGCAGCCCCCGGACAGGGGGCGCGATAGATACGCAGTATTTT. This gives the protein CASSPRTGGAIDTQYF.

V and J are TRBV6-2 or TRBV6-3 and TRBJ2-7; D perhaps matches TRBD1 (6 bases). V gave up 2 bases and J gave up 3 bases, with 14 bases separating them. CDR1 is MNHEY, CDR2 SVGEGT, per germline. This CDR3 contains 15 residues. The CDR3: CASSYPQAGDYEQYF. The CDR3 coding sequence is TGTGCCAGCAGTTACCCCCAGGCAGGGGACTACGAGCAGTACTTC.

V usage is TRBV4-2 and J usage is TRBJ1-4; D may be TRBD1 (5 bases). The CDR3 length is 15 residues. Germline V CDR1 and CDR2: LGHNA, YNFKEQ. V lost 0 bases to trimming and J lost 11 bases, with 16 bases between them. The CDR3 bases are TGTGCCAGCAGCCAAGATGTGCAAGACTCAGGGAAACTGTTTTTT. Its translation is CASSQDVQDSGKLFF.

This clone occurred a few times. This sequence joins TRBV30 and TRBJ2-7; TRBD2 matches 7 bases. The CDR3 totals 13 residues. Trimming took 5 bases from V and 0 from J; bases not matched to a gene: 4. The V gene's germline CDR1 is GTSNPN and CDR2 SVGIG (reference sequence). CDR3 nucleotides: TGTGCCTGGGGGCGGGGGAGCTCCTACGAGCAGTACTTC. Amino acid sequence: CAWGRGSSYEQYF. The whole variable domain, filled in from reference TRBV30 and TRBJ2-7, reads SQTIHQWPATLVQPVGSPLSLECTVEGTSNPNLYWYRQAAGRGLQLLFYSVGIGQISSEVPQNLSASRPQDRQFILSSKKLLLSDSGFYLCAWGRGSSYEQYFGPGTRLTVT.

This rearrangement joins TRBV5-1 to TRBJ1-1, with 8 bases matching TRBD1. Germline values: CDR1 SGHRS, CDR2 YFSETQ. The V and J ends lost 7 bases and 6 bases, in that order; junction bases with no gene match: 11. The CDR3 runs to 14 residues. The chain's CDR3 is CASSGGQVVAEAFF. CDR3 DNA: TGCGCCAGCTCGGGGGGACAGGTGGTTGCTGAAGCTTTCTTT.

J is TRBJ2-7 and V is TRBV11-2; 9 nucleotides align to TRBD1. CDR1 and CDR2 (germline): SGHAT, FQNNGV. Trimming took 1 base from V and 5 from J; bases not matched to a gene: 12. The CDR3 spans 17 residues. The chain's CDR3 is CASSLVGHGTGRNEQYF. CDR3 nucleotide sequence: TGTGCCAGCAGCTTAGTGGGACACGGGACAGGGCGGAACGAGCAGTACTTC.

This clone was detected only a few times. The chain links TRBV7-9 to TRBJ1-3; tentative D call: TRBD1 (6 bases). In germline, CDR1 is SEHNR, CDR2 FQNEAQ (reference sequence). CDR3 size: 12 residues. Trimming shortened V by 3 bases and J by 6 bases, and 6 bases separated the two germline ends. CDR3 sequence: CASSLGANTIYF. The CDR3 DNA sequence: TGTGCCAGCAGCTTGGGGGCAAACACCATATATTTT.

The chain's CDR3 is CASSQQGIAKNIQYF. The CDR3 DNA follows: TGTGCCAGCAGTCAACAGGGCATAGCCAAAAACATTCAGTACTTC. This chain uses TRBV2 with TRBJ2-4, with D perhaps TRBD1 (6 bases). CDR3 size: 15 residues. Trimming shortened V by 5 bases and J by 0 bases, and 11 bases separated the two germline ends. Germline CDR1 SNHLY, CDR2 FYNNEI.

This clone was observed a handful of times. The chain links TRBV3-1 (or the pseudogene TRBV3-2) to TRBJ1-2; no definite D call. Per germline, CDR1 LGHDT and CDR2 YNNKEL (reference sequence). The CDR3 has 15 amino acids. The V end lost 3 bases, the J end lost 4 bases, and 15 bases lay between the germline ends. This CDR3 reads CASSHVAAVGYGYTF. The CDR3, as DNA: TGTGCCAGCAGCCACGTAGCCGCCGTGGGCTATGGCTACACCTTC.

The DNA of the CDR3 is TGTGCCAGCAGCTTGAGCGGGGGGCCCACAGATACGCAGTATTTT. It is translated as CASSLSGGPTDTQYF. V gene TRBV5-6 combines with J gene TRBJ2-3; TRBD2 matches 9 bases. CDR3 length: 15 amino acids. Germline values: CDR1 SGHDT, CDR2 YYEEEE. V lost 1 base and J lost 2; bases outside the gene matches: 2.

The V gene is TRBV7-2, the J gene TRBJ1-1; D is possibly TRBD1 (5 bases). CDR1 and CDR2 (germline): SGHTA, FQGNSA. This CDR3 is built from 13 residues. Trimming stripped 1 base from V and 7 bases from J, with 10 bases between. Here the CDR3 reads CASSLEKGLEAFF. The CDR3 nucleotides are TGTGCCAGCAGCTTAGAAAAGGGGCTTGAAGCTTTCTTT. The full variable domain, with the rest looked up from reference TRBV7-2 and TRBJ1-1, is GAGVSQSPSNKVTEKGKDVELRCDPISGHTALYWYRQSLGQGLEFLIYFQGNSAPDKSGLPSDRFSAERTGGSVSTLTIQRTQQEDSAVYLCASSLEKGLEAFFGQGTRLTVV.